This T cell receptor (beta chain) was profiled in a study of a mutant IDH1 vaccine in newly diagnosed glioma. Whole-study context: Weeks 1, 3, 5, 7, 11, 15, 19 and 23 were when patients received their eight vaccinations. The treated group averaged about 41 years old and was around 62% male, approximately 38% female. Beforehand, treatment had been radiotherapy, temozolomide, or both; the majority received both.

Indicated time point: week 5, during vaccination. Doses consisted of 300 ug of mutant IDH1 20-mer peptide each, paired with topical imiquimod. This table comes from immunoSEQ multiplex PCR, and its TCRdb copy is limited to in-frame clones, with some not included. The repertoire has some 48,000 clones, roughly 73% of them found once; the top ten carry roughly 1.8%. The V gene's germline CDR1 is KGHSH and CDR2 LQKENI. This CDR3 region has 14 residues. V shed 3 bases and J shed 0 bases, with 9 bases lying between them. This clone was counted a few times. The antigen is undetermined. Overall study findings and caveats: Among patients, 93.3% showed immune responses induced by the vaccine.

The sequencing here drew on PBMCs, taken from a glioma patient whose treatment included an IDH1 peptide vaccine. The sequence was obtained from a woman aged 35 to 49 with glioma. This chain joins TRBV18 and TRBJ2-7; tentative D call: TRBD2 (5 bases). CDR3 loop: CASSPSRDSYEQYF. For the CDR3, the DNA is TGTGCCAGCTCACCCTCGAGGGACTCCTACGAGCAGTACTTC.